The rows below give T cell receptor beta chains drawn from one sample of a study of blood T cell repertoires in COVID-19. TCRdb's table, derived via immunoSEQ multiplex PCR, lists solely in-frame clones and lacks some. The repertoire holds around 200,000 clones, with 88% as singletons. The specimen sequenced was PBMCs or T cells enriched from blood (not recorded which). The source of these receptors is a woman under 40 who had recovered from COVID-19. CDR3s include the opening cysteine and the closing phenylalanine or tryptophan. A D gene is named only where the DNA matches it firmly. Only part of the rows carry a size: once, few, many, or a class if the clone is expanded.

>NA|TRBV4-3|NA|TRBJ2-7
TGCGCCAGCAGCCCCGGGGTTGGAGGTACCTACGAGCAGTACTTC
CASSPGVGGTYEQYF
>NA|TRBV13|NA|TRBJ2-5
TGTGCCAGCAGCTTATGGTCAGGTCAAGAGACCCAGTACTTC
CASSLWSGQETQYF
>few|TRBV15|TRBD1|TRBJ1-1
TGTGCCACCAGCAGAGCGACAGGGTGGAACACTGAAGCTTTCTTT
CATSRATGWNTEAFF
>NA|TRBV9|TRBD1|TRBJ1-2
TGTGCCAGCAGCGTAGGGAGTCAGGGGGACGATTATGGCTACACCTTC
CASSVGSQGDDYGYTF
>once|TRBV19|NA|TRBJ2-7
TGTGCCAGTAGTATCACAGACGAATTCTACGAGCAGTACTTC
CASSITDEFYEQYF
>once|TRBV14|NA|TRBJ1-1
TGTGCCAGCAGCCACCGATTGGGGCAGGGGAACACTGAAGCTTTCTTT
CASSHRLGQGNTEAFF
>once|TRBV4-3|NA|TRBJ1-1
TGCGCCAGCAGCCTCAGGGTCCTGAACACTGAAGCTTTCTTT
CASSLRVLNTEAFF
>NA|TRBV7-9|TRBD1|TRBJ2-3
TGTGCCAGCAGCCTCAGACAGGGGGGATTAGAGACGCAGTATTTT
CASSLRQGGLETQYF
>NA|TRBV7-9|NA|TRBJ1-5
TGTGCCAGCAGCTTACTCGGGATCAATCAGCCCCAGCATTTT
CASSLLGINQPQHF
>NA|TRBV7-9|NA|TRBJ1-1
TGTGCCAGCAGCTTCAGGGAGGACACTGAAGCTTTCTTT
CASSFREDTEAFF
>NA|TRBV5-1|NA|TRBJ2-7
TGCGCCAGCAGCTTGGCCGGGGTCTTACAGACAAGCTCCTACGAGCAGTACTTC
CASSLAGVLQTSSYEQYF
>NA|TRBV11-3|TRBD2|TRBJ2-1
TGTGCCAGCAGCCCGAAGCGGGGGGGGATGGGTGAGCAGTTCTTC
CASSPKRGGMGEQFF
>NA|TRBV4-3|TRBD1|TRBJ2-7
TGCGCCAGCAGCCAGGACGAGGACACCGGGACAGCCTACGAGCAGTACTTC
CASSQDEDTGTAYEQYF
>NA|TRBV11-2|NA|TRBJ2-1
TGTGCCAGCAACCCACACGGGGTACCCAATGAGCAGTTCTTC
CASNPHGVPNEQFF
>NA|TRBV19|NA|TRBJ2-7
TGTGCCAGTAGTCAGGGTCTGGTCTACGAGCAGTACTTC
CASSQGLVYEQYF
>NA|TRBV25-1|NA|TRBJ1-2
TGTGCCAGCAGTCTGACAGAGGATGGCTACACCTTC
CASSLTEDGYTF
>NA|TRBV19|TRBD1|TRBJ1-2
TGTGCCAGTAGTACTACAGGGGGCGCGAACTATGGCTACACCTTC
CASSTTGGANYGYTF
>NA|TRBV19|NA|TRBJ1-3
TGTGCCAGTATTGGTCTGGGTTCAGGGGAATCTGGAAACACCATATATTTT
CASIGLGSGESGNTIYF
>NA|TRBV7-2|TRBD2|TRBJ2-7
TGTGCCAGCAGCAGCCCCCCGGGACTAGCGGGGGGCGAATCCGAGCAGTACTTC
CASSSPPGLAGGESEQYF
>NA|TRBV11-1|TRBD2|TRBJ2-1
TGTGCCAGCAGGCCCGCGGGGGGGCCAAATCATGAGCAGTTCTTC
CASRPAGGPNHEQFF
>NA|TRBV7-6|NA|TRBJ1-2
TGTGCCAGCAGCTTAGAACAGAACTATGGCTACACCTTC
CASSLEQNYGYTF
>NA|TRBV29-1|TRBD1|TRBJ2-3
TGCAGCGTTGATGAGGGGGCTGATACGCAGTATTTT
CSVDEGADTQYF
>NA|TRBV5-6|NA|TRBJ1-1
TGTGCCAGCAGCTTGGAGCCAGGGGATAATACTGAAGCTTTCTTT
CASSLEPGDNTEAFF
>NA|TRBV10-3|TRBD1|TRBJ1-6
TGTGCCATAGGACAGGGGACCACTACCAGCCCACCCCTCCACTTT
CAIGQGTTTSPPLHF
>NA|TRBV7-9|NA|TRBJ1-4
TGTGCCAGCAGGGCCGGGGAAAAACTGTTTTTT
CASRAGEKLFF
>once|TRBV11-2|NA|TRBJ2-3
TGTGCCAGCAGCCCGGACAGACTTAGCACAGATACGCAGTATTTT
CASSPDRLSTDTQYF
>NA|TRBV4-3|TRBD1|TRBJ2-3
TGCGCCAGCAGCCAGCTCTGGACAGGCTTCACAGATACGCAGTATTTT
CASSQLWTGFTDTQYF
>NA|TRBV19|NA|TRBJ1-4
TGTGCCAGTACCTTCTACTACAAAGATGAAAAACTGTTTTTT
CASTFYYKDEKLFF
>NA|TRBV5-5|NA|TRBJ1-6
TGTGCCAGCAGCTTGGCTGGGGGGGATTCACCCCTCCACTTT
CASSLAGGDSPLHF
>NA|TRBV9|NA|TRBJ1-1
TGTGCCAGCAGCGTAAGGGCAGGGCCTATGAACACTGAAGCTTTCTTT
CASSVRAGPMNTEAFF
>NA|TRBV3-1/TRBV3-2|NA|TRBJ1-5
TGTGCCAGCAGCCAAGATACGACAGGAGGACAGCCCCAGCATTTT
CASSQDTTGGQPQHF
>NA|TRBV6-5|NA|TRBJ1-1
TGTGCCAGCACCCAAACAGGGACGAACACTGAAGCTTTCTTT
CASTQTGTNTEAFF
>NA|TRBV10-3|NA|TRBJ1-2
TGTGCCATCAGTGAGCTCAGCTATGGCTACACCTTC
CAISELSYGYTF
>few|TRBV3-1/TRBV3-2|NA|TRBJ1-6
TGTGCCAGCAGCCGCGATTCACCCCTCCACTTT
CASSRDSPLHF
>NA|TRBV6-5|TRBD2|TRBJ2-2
TGTGCCAGCAGCCGACTAGCCCTGAACACCGGGGAGCTGTTTTTT
CASSRLALNTGELFF
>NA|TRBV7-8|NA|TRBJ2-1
TGTGCCAGCAGCTTTAGCGGCTGGAATGAGCAGTTCTTC
CASSFSGWNEQFF
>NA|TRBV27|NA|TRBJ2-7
TGTGCCAGCAGTCCTGCACAGGTCACCGAGCAGTACTTC
CASSPAQVTEQYF
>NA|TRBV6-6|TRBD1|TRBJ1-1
TGTGCCAGCATCATAATGACAGGGGCAAGCACTGAAGCTTTCTTT
CASIIMTGASTEAFF
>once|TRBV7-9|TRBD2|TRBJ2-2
TGTGCCAGCAGCTCCAAGACTCAGCGGGGGGTGAGGACCGGGGAGCTGTTTTTT
CASSSKTQRGVRTGELFF
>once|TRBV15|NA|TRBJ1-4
TGTGCCACCAGCTCTTGGCTTAATGAAAAACTGTTTTTT
CATSSWLNEKLFF
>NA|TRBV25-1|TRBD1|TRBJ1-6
TGTGCCAGCAGTGCTCGCAGGGGGGTTGGCAGTTCACCCCTCCACTTT
CASSARRGVGSSPLHF
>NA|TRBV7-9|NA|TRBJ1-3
TGTGCCAGCAGCTTAGCCTTTTCGGGAGGGGATTCCACCATATATTTT
CASSLAFSGGDSTIYF
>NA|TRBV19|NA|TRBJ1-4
TGTGCCAGTAGTAGGACCGTGCGGGAAGGTGAAAAACTGTTTTTT
CASSRTVREGEKLFF
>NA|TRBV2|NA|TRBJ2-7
TGTGCCAGCAATCTAGGGGCGTTACTCTACGAGCAGTACTTC
CASNLGALLYEQYF
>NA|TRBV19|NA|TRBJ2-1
TGTGCCAGTACAATACGAGTCCCCTACAATGAGCAGTTCTTC
CASTIRVPYNEQFF
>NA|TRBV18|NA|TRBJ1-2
TGTGCCAGCTCGGACAGCCAAAACTATGGCTACACCTTC
CASSDSQNYGYTF
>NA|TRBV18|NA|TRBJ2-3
TGTGCCAGCTCACCGGGAGCCACAGATACGCAGTATTTT
CASSPGATDTQYF
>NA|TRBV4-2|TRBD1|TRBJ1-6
TGTGCCAGCAGCCTCTCCGGGACAGGGGTTGATTCACCCCTCCACTTT
CASSLSGTGVDSPLHF
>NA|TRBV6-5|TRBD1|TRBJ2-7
TGTGCCAGCAGTTACTCGCCAGGACAGGTCTACGAGCAGTACTTC
CASSYSPGQVYEQYF
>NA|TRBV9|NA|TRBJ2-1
TGTGCCAGCAGCGTGGGGGCCAACAATGAGCAGTTCTTC
CASSVGANNEQFF